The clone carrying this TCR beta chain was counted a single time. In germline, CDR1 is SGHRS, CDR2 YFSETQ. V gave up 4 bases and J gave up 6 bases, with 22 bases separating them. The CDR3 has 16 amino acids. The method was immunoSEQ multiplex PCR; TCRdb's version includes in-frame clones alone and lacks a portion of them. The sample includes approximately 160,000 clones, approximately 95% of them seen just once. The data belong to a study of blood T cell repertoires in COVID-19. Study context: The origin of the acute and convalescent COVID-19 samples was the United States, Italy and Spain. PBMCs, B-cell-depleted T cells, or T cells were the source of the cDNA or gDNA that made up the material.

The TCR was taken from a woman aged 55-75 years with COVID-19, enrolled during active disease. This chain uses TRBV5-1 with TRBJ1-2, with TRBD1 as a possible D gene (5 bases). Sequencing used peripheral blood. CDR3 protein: CASSPSHGFRGDGYTF. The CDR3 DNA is TGCGCCAGCAGCCCTTCCCACGGTTTTAGGGGCGATGGCTACACCTTC.